The next 17 T cell receptor beta chains were all read from a single sample in a study of cytomegalovirus exposure and HLA in healthy donors. PCR amplification relied on 60 Vbeta primers (plus 13 Jbeta primers). TCRdb's copy holds only in-frame clones and misses some; the assay was immunoSEQ multiplex PCR. This sample has about 270,000 clones; 86% occur once, and the top ten carry almost 4%. Sequenced sample: PBMCs. These receptor sequences come from a middle-aged man in good health and CMV-seropositive.

The rearrangement uses TRBV28 and TRBJ2-7; possibly TRBD2 for D (6 bases). In germline, CDR1 is MDHEN, CDR2 SYDVKM. The CDR3 totals 14 residues. V lost 5 bases, J lost 6 bases, and 17 bases lay in between. CDR3 residues: CASSTPGVPLEQYF. CDR3 bases: TGTGCCAGCAGTACCCCGGGGGTACCCCTCGAGCAGTACTTC.

The chain recombines TRBV2 with TRBJ2-3, with TRBD2 matching 7 bases. The V gene end was trimmed by 3 bases and the J gene end by 2 bases; junction bases not matched to a gene: 11. The CDR3 totals 17 residues. The germline V gene has CDR1 SNHLY and CDR2 FYNNEI. This CDR3 reads CASSDNLVAGDTDTQYF. The CDR3 DNA sequence: TGTGCCAGCAGTGACAACCTAGTGGCGGGAGACACAGATACGCAGTATTTT. Variable domain in full (rest from reference TRBV2 and TRBJ2-3): EPEVTQTPSHQVTQMGQEVILRCVPISNHLYFYWYRQILGQKVEFLVSFYNNEISEKSEIFDDQFSVERPDGSNFTLKIRSTKLEDSAMYFCASSDNLVAGDTDTQYFGPGTRLTVL.

This clone was detected once. The gene calls are TRBV7-6 and TRBJ1-1; TRBD1 might be the D (5 bases). This CDR3 contains 16 residues. From germline, CDR1 is SGHVS and CDR2 FNYEAQ. V was trimmed by 1 base and J by 1 base, leaving 13 bases between them. The CDR3 protein is CASSLGTGGANTEAFF. The CDR3 nucleotides are TGTGCCAGCAGCTTAGGAACGGGAGGGGCGAACACTGAAGCTTTCTTT.

This clone was recorded only once. V gene TRBV9 combines with J gene TRBJ2-2; 9 bases map to TRBD1. With 4 bases clipped from V and 5 bases from J, the junction kept 12 bases outside the gene matches. CDR1 SGDLS and CDR2 YYNGEE come from the germline V gene. This CDR3 comprises 17 residues. The CDR3 protein is CASSRTGATLATGELFF. As DNA, the CDR3 is TGTGCCAGCAGCCGGACAGGGGCTACCCTAGCGACCGGGGAGCTGTTTTTT.

The chain carries TRBV6-5 and TRBJ2-7; TRBD1 might be the D (6 bases). Germline CDR1 is MNHEY and CDR2 is SVGAGI. Trimming stripped 3 bases from V and 4 bases from J, with 19 bases between. The CDR3 contains 16 residues. CDR3 DNA sequence: TGTGCCAGCAGTTATTCCGGACAGTGGGGTCCTTACGAGCAGTACTTC. This translates into CASSYSGQWGPYEQYF.

The gene calls are TRBV9 and TRBJ2-3; 10 bases line up with TRBD2. CDR1 SGDLS and CDR2 YYNGEE come from the germline V gene. The CDR3 totals 17 residues. V gave up 4 bases and J gave up 5 bases; unmatched junction bases: 13. For the CDR3, the DNA is TGTGCCAGCAGCCGAACTCTCCTAGCGGGAGAGGGAGATACGCAGTATTTT. Its translation is CASSRTLLAGEGDTQYF.

This clone was counted once. The rearrangement uses TRBV4-1 and TRBJ2-7, with TRBD2 matching 9 bases. V shed 4 bases and J 0 bases; nucleotides not matched to a gene: 1. The length of the CDR3 is 14 residues. From germline, CDR1 is MGHRA and CDR2 YSYEKL. CDR3 nucleotides: TGCGCCAGCAGCCCTAGCGGGGACTCCTACGAGCAGTACTTC. This gives the protein CASSPSGDSYEQYF.

The chain joins TRBV19 to TRBJ1-1; D possibly corresponds to TRBD1 (5 bases). The CDR3 length is 13 residues. Germline V gene sequence: CDR1 LNHDA, CDR2 SQIVND (reference sequence). The ends were cut back, 3 bases at V and 7 bases at J, with 12 bases in the middle. The CDR3 nucleotides read TGTGCCAGTAGTATCGACAGCTATTATGAAGCTTTCTTT. Amino acid sequence: CASSIDSYYEAFF.

The chain employs TRBV7-3 and TRBJ2-2; perhaps TRBD1 as D (5 bases). The CDR3 is 14 amino acids. From germline, CDR1 is SGHTA and CDR2 FQGTGA. The germline V and J ends were trimmed by 5 bases and 7 bases, with 14 bases remaining between them. CDR3 sequence reads: CASSQFRADGELFF. CDR3 coding DNA: TGTGCCAGCAGCCAGTTCAGGGCGGACGGGGAGCTGTTTTTT.

In its sample, this clone was seen once. The gene calls are TRBV27 and TRBJ2-1; unclear D gene. The germline gives CDR1 MNHEY, CDR2 SMNVEV (reference sequence). Trimming left V 4 bases short and J 7 bases short, with 20 bases between. The CDR3 is 16 amino acids. CDR3 in amino acids: CASSSLEVIMENEQFF. The CDR3 DNA is TGTGCCAGCAGTTCCCTCGAGGTGATTATGGAGAATGAGCAGTTCTTC.

The genes are TRBV10-2 and TRBJ2-1; 9 bases fit TRBD2. In germline, CDR1 is WSHSY, CDR2 SAAADI. The CDR3 runs 15 residues. Trimming took 8 bases from V and 7 from J; bases not matched to a gene: 12. The CDR3 DNA is TGCGCCAGCGCCCCGGGAGCTAGCGGGACAAATGAGCAGTTCTTC. Translating gives CASAPGASGTNEQFF.

The chain recombines TRBV6-1 with TRBJ1-5; TRBD1 is a possible D gene (6 bases). Germline V gene sequence: CDR1 MNHNS, CDR2 SASEGT. Trimming cost V 1 base and J 5 bases, with 9 bases left between them. This CDR3 contains 14 residues. The CDR3 reads CASSEGGGDQPQHF. As DNA, the CDR3 is TGTGCCAGCAGTGAAGGAGGGGGAGATCAGCCCCAGCATTTT.

The chain recombines TRBV4-2 with TRBJ2-6; 8 bases align to TRBD1. Germline CDR1 LGHNA, CDR2 YNFKEQ. Unmatched junction bases numbered 4, after V lost 0 bases and J lost 0 bases. The CDR3 is made up of 18 amino acids. CDR3 loop: CASSQEDDRGSGANVLTF. CDR3 sequence (DNA): TGTGCCAGCAGCCAAGAAGACGACAGGGGCTCTGGGGCCAACGTCCTGACTTTC.

This clone was recorded only once. The gene calls are TRBV18 and TRBJ2-7; TRBD1 matches 9 bases. J was trimmed by 2 bases and V by 6 bases; bases with no gene match: 5. There are 14 residues in the CDR3. Germline-derived CDR1 and CDR2 are KGHSH and LQKENI. CDR3 sequence: CASSGTGLTYEQYF. DNA for the CDR3: TGTGCCAGCTCCGGGACAGGGTTGACCTACGAGCAGTACTTC.

V usage is TRBV2 and J usage is TRBJ2-1; TRBD1 matches at 7 bases. The CDR3 consists of 14 residues. Germline assignment: CDR1 SNHLY and CDR2 FYNNEI. Trimming cost V 7 bases and J 4 bases; bases outside gene matches: 7. The CDR3 nucleotides read TGTGCCAGCACCCCGGGACAGCCTTACAATGAGCAGTTCTTC. Residues: CASTPGQPYNEQFF.

The chain has TRBV5-1 and TRBJ2-5; TRBD2 is a possible D gene (5 bases). CDR3 length: 14 amino acids. The V gene's germline CDR1 is SGHRS and CDR2 YFSETQ. Trimming pared 3 bases from V and 4 bases from J, leaving 13 bases between. The CDR3 is CASSSDSGGETQYF. As DNA, the CDR3 is TGCGCCAGCAGCTCGGACTCGGGCGGAGAGACCCAGTACTTC.

This chain connects TRBV25-1 to TRBJ2-1, with D possibly matching TRBD2 (5 bases). Per the germline V gene, CDR1 is MGHDK and CDR2 is SYGVNS. Trimming took 5 bases from V and 0 from J, leaving 11 bases between them. CDR3 size: 15 residues. The CDR3 protein is CASSRTLSSYNEQFF. For the CDR3, the DNA is TGTGCCAGCAGTCGGACTCTGAGCTCCTACAATGAGCAGTTCTTC.